The 8 T cell receptor beta chains in this list originate from one sample, sequenced in a study of blood T cell repertoires in COVID-19. The repertoire was sequenced with immunoSEQ multiplex PCR; TCRdb's copy has only in-frame clones and lacks some. The profile covers over 120,000 clones, with over 75% appearing a single time and 44% taken by the ten largest. The source material was peripheral blood. Source of these receptors: a human donor in a cohort sampled during active COVID-19.

The chain combines TRBV6-1 with TRBJ2-7; no reliable D call. The germline gives CDR1 MNHNS, CDR2 SASEGT. The germline V and J ends were trimmed by 2 bases and 0 bases, with 5 bases remaining between them. CDR3 length: 13 amino acids. CDR3 in amino acids: CASSEPGSYEQYF. Here the CDR3 DNA reads TGTGCCAGCAGTGAACCAGGCTCCTACGAGCAGTACTTC.

This chain links TRBV5-1 with TRBJ1-1, with 9 bases matching TRBD1. From germline, CDR1 is SGHRS and CDR2 YFSETQ. This CDR3 is built from 17 residues. The J segment lost 1 base and the V segment lost 4 bases, leaving 11 bases of the junction unmatched. CDR3 DNA: TGCGCCAGCAGCCGCGGGGACAGGGACGGGGAGAACACTGAAGCTTTCTTT. This sequence encodes CASSRGDRDGENTEAFF.

The chain recombines TRBV7-2 with TRBJ2-7, with 8 bases identical to TRBD2. The CDR3 covers 14 residues. J was trimmed by 3 bases and V by 5 bases; bases with no gene match: 6. Germline CDR1 and CDR2: SGHTA and FQGNSA. CDR3 protein: CASSPGRGVYEQYF. The CDR3 DNA reads as TGTGCCAGCAGCCCCGGGAGGGGGGTCTACGAGCAGTACTTC.

The V call is TRBV5-6, the J call TRBJ1-3; D unresolved. The CDR3 contains 15 residues. CDR1 is SGHDT and CDR2 is YYEEEE in the germline V gene. Trimming cost V 4 bases and J 4 bases, with 15 bases left between them. CDR3 sequence: CASSRGPHRGNTIYF. In DNA, the CDR3 is TGTGCCAGCAGCCGTGGGCCTCACCGCGGAAACACCATATATTTT. The full variable domain, with the rest looked up from reference TRBV5-6 and TRBJ1-3, is DAGVTQSPTHLIKTRGQQVTLRCSPKSGHDTVSWYQQALGQGPQFIFQYYEEEERQRGNFPDRFSGHQFPNYSSELNVNALLLGDSALYLCASSRGPHRGNTIYFGEGSWLTVV.

The gene calls are TRBV2 and TRBJ1-4; D gene uncertain. Trimming removed 11 bases from V and 8 bases from J, with 15 bases in between. In germline, CDR1 is SNHLY, CDR2 FYNNEI. The CDR3 covers 12 residues. The CDR3 DNA reads TGTGCCGGATCGGAGGGATCGGAAAAACTGTTTTTT. Encoded protein: CAGSEGSEKLFF. The full variable domain, rest sourced from reference TRBV2 and TRBJ1-4, is EPEVTQTPSHQVTQMGQEVILRCVPISNHLYFYWYRQILGQKVEFLVSFYNNEISEKSEIFDDQFSVERPDGSNFTLKIRSTKLEDSAMYFCAGSEGSEKLFFGSGTQLSVL.

This chain joins TRBV19 and TRBJ1-3, with a weak D call TRBD1 (5 bases). The germline V gene encodes CDR1 LNHDA and CDR2 SQIVND (reference sequence). Deletions cut 5 bases from V and 0 bases from J, with 14 bases between. The CDR3 consists of 16 residues. CDR3 nucleotides: TGTGCCAGTAGTTCACCCTACACAGGCTCTGGAAACACCATATATTTT. It translates to CASSSPYTGSGNTIYF.

The V call is TRBV7-2, the J call TRBJ2-3; TRBD1 matches 9 bases. Germline loops: CDR1 SGHTA, CDR2 FQGNSA. The CDR3 runs to 17 residues. Losses at the gene ends were 4 bases for V and 6 bases for J; bases not matched to a gene: 14. In DNA form, the CDR3 reads TGTGCCAGCAGCTCGGGACAGGGAGTCTTTACAGCGGATACGCAGTATTTT. As protein: CASSSGQGVFTADTQYF.

This sequence joins TRBV5-6 and TRBJ1-1, with D possibly TRBD1 on 6 matching bases. This CDR3 is built from 18 residues. Germline V lookup: CDR1 SGHDT, CDR2 YYEEEE. The V end was cut by 3 bases, the J end by 6 bases, with 27 bases between. CDR3 in DNA: TGTGCCAGCAGCTCACGAGTTTCGCAGGGGCGATTATGGGCTGAAGCTTTCTTT. Its translation is CASSSRVSQGRLWAEAFF.